This T cell receptor beta chain derives from a study of blood T cell repertoires in COVID-19. Turning to the study itself: COVID-19 samples collected from the United States, Italy and Spain covered acute and convalescent phases. Sources were T cells, B-cell-depleted T cells, or PBMCs; the material itself was cDNA or gDNA.

Original data processing: Estimation of nucleated cell counts relied on the amplification of reference gene primers. Libraries were prepared by immunoSEQ multiplex PCR; TCRdb keeps only in-frame clonotypes and omits some of them. V, J and clone size were drawn from that table, and D and trimming were deduced from the DNA. This sample has around 300,000 clones, with 70% to 90% found just once. CDR1 is MNHEY and CDR2 is SMNVEV in the germline V gene (reference sequence). The CDR3 totals 14 residues. Trimming removed 5 bases from V and 4 bases from J; junction bases left unmatched: 7. This rearrangement joins TRBV27 to TRBJ1-2; 7 bases are a match to TRBD1. The TCR originated in a woman aged 25 to 39 who had recovered from COVID-19. Sequenced input: peripheral blood. The chain's CDR3 is CASSPRQGGYGYTF. In nucleotides, the CDR3 is TGTGCCAGCAGTCCCCGGCAGGGGGGCTATGGCTACACCTTC.